This T cell receptor (beta chain) was documented in a study of cytomegalovirus exposure and HLA in healthy donors. Whole-study results and caveats: A later analysis associated about 18,000 TCR beta sequences with HLA alleles at a 0.05 false discovery rate. TCR beta chains associated with HLA were, in a later analysis, more clonally expanded than equally common others.

The CDR3 runs to 15 residues. CDR1 and CDR2 (germline): SNHLY, FYNNEI. With 3 bases clipped from V and 5 bases from J, the junction kept 8 bases outside the gene matches. This clone was seen once. Its antigen remains unknown. PCR employed 60 Vbeta and 13 Jbeta primers. Sequencing was performed with immunoSEQ multiplex PCR; in TCRdb, only in-frame clones are kept and a portion is missing. The table lists about 190,000 clones, 80% of them singletons. The TCR sequence derives from a woman aged 40 to 49 in good health and CMV-seronegative. The V gene is TRBV2, the J gene TRBJ2-3, with 7 bases matching TRBD2. What was sequenced was PBMCs. The CDR3 region is CASSEFGGGIDTQYF. The CDR3 DNA reads as TGTGCCAGCAGTGAGTTTGGGGGAGGGATAGATACGCAGTATTTT.